Judged by abundance, the clone carrying this TCR beta chain is medium-sized. This sample was taken from a study of blood T cell repertoires in COVID-19. Study at large: Some COVID-19 samples were acute and others convalescent; all came from the United States, Italy and Spain. In each case, the material was cDNA or gDNA derived from T cells, B-cell-depleted T cells, or PBMCs.

CDR3 length: 13 amino acids. Germline V gene data show CDR1 as SEHNR and CDR2 as FQNEAQ (reference sequence). Losses at the gene ends were 5 bases for V and 9 bases for J; bases not matched to a gene: 7. Per the original methods: The assay estimated nucleated cells by amplifying reference gene primers. Only in-frame clones appear in the TCRdb table, and some are missing; sequencing was by immunoSEQ multiplex PCR. That table is the source of V, J and clone size, and D and trimming were worked out from the DNA. The sample holds 97,000 or so clones, about 80% seen once. The sample was peripheral blood. This TCR was recovered from a man aged 55 to 69 with acute or convalescent COVID-19. V usage is TRBV7-9 and J usage is TRBJ2-1; 7 bases are shared with TRBD2. CDR3 in amino acids: CASSTKSGGEQFF. DNA for the CDR3: TGTGCCAGCAGCACCAAATCGGGGGGTGAGCAGTTCTTC.